The sequence of this T cell receptor beta chain was determined in a study of cytomegalovirus exposure and HLA in healthy donors (dated by TCRdb to between 2016 and 2019). For context, the study as a whole: An earlier analysis of fewer than 750 of the donors reported 276 Gb of sequence data and 117 million unique TCR beta sequences obtained from approximately 180 million T cells. Class I and class II HLA loci were covered by the typing at four-digit resolution. All discovery cohort repertoires had been generated on a single sequencing platform. Four to six DR-DQ haplotypes were handled as single units for association and clustering because linkage in the cohort was strong. An earlier analysis of fewer than 700 of the donors applied high-throughput TCR beta sequencing to assess whether each TCR beta V gene segment acted as functional or pseudogenic. In a later genetic analysis, genome-wide SNP genotypes for about 55% of the roughly 700 donors were used, and that subset was treated as a discovery cohort. The study was designed to test whether signatures of past pathogen exposure could be identified by cataloging public T cell receptors. A later analysis re-examined previously published TCR beta repertoires from hundreds of donors and added high-resolution HLA genotyping to investigate patterns of TCR occurrence. Donor age, sex, ethnicity and CMV serostatus were collected together with the repertoire data. Rather than drawing on any new phenotypic data, the later analysis identified candidate immune exposures from TCR beta sequences and the way those sequences occurred across donors. To predict cytomegalovirus infection status, the study combined high-throughput TCR immunosequencing, statistical association of individual TCRs with disease status, and machine learning. A separate validation cohort of approximately 130 different subjects was used in addition to the 666-subject first cohort. An early release that covered fewer than 800 HLA-typed donors contained around 300 gigabases of sequencing data and tens of millions of unique TCR sequences. Of the 300 to 400 genotyped donors, around 81% fell in the genetic ancestry cluster associated with self-reported Caucasian donors. Using immunosequencing, the study profiled T cell repertoires from approximately 700 subjects and related those repertoires to cytomegalovirus serostatus. Typing coverage differed by locus: A, B, C, DRB1 and DQB1 were typed in roughly 620-630 donors, DQA1 in 522, DPA1 in approximately 600, and DPB1 in approximately 450. Among 350 to 400 genotyped donors of the cohort, an average of 235,054 unique TCR beta nucleotide sequences were sequenced per donor, roughly 18% of them non-productive. Here is what the overall study found, with its caveats: In a later analysis, HLA-associated TCR beta chains were found to be more clonally expanded and to have lower generation probabilities than equally common non-associated chains. Linkage disequilibrium might explain the correlated functional status among segregating V segments, but an unknown experimental factor could not be ruled out. The classifier was reported to diagnose cytomegalovirus status with high specificity and sensitivity in both the original and validation cohorts. A cluster of highly shared sequence variants was judged likely to represent a technical artifact of the sequencing pipeline. CMV serostatus was the only immune exposure information available for the cohort. A further reported finding was that TCR beta sequences accurately predicted the HLA-A and HLA-B alleles for most subjects in the first cohort. In a later analysis, about 17,000 TCR beta sequences were associated with specific HLA alleles at a false discovery rate of 0.05. Because HLA typing was missing for some donors at each locus, association tests included only the typed subset. In an earlier analysis of more than 500 of the donors, most TCR beta V segments appeared in productive rearrangements about 87% or about 30% of the time, broadly matching IMGT annotations. Presence/absence analyses assumed roughly uniform sequencing depth across donors, an assumption that may not hold. An association between a missense DCLRE1C variant and V-gene and J-gene trimming of TCR beta chains was found in a later genetic analysis and replicated in an independent cohort. Assigning TCR associations to individual alleles was difficult when HLA alleles, especially DR and DQ, strongly co-occurred. A few of the identified cytomegalovirus-associated TCR beta chains were confirmed in vitro to be specific for cytomegalovirus antigens. Because counts were too low, seventeen rarely observed V segments, including chromosome 9 orphons, were excluded from the earlier analysis of some 590 of the donors. Several of the top co-occurrence clusters appeared to be linked to parvovirus B19, influenza, CMV and Epstein-Barr virus, according to a later analysis. In the study, about 150 TCR beta chains were listed as associated with cytomegalovirus. In a later analysis, TCR association rates were found to vary across HLA loci, with the most associated TCRs seen for DRB1 alleles and the fewest for HLA-C alleles. A later genetic analysis reported fewer N-insertions in productive TCRs among donors in an Asian-associated ancestry cluster than the roughly 670-donor mean. Only TCR beta chains were sequenced in this cohort, and the absence of alpha or paired-chain data limited detectable features. A later analysis found that most CMV-associated TCR beta chains appeared HLA-restricted, with HLA associations seemingly driven largely by CMV exposure. Most TCR sequences were seen in very few donors, while some public TCRs were found in many individuals. According to the authors, the approach could potentially be generalized to other disease states and immunological phenotypes.

Libraries came from the immunoSEQ multiplex PCR assay. The multiplex PCR relied on a mix of 60 forward primers for TCR Vbeta segments and 13 reverse primers for TCR Jbeta segments. Amplification of the CDR3 region of rearranged TCR beta genes was performed with a multiplex PCR assay on genomic DNA. Amplified TCR beta libraries were sequenced as 87-base-pair reads on the Illumina HiSeq System. Per the original workflow: A later analysis tallied approximately 87 million unique TCR beta chains across the 640 or so repertoires, and around 12 million of those chains were shared by two or more donors. Raw reads were error-corrected and collapsed into unique sequences with a nearest-neighbor algorithm that merged closely related sequences to remove PCR and sequencing errors. Alignment of CDR3 sequences to IMGT reference sequences was used to assign V, D and J gene segments. For a sequence to be retained, a match of at least six nucleotides was required to both a V gene segment and a J gene segment. A rearrangement was called productive if the CDR3 had no stop codons and remained in frame with V and J, and every other rearrangement was called non-productive. CDR3 was defined according to IMGT convention as the region running from the second conserved V-encoded cysteine to the conserved J-encoded phenylalanine. The earlier analysis of 587 of the donors excluded any sequence lacking an unambiguous match to a single V gene segment. An earlier analysis of almost 600 of the donors classified V segments as functional when productive rearrangements were above 56.7% and as segregating when the standard deviation between donors was above 5%. A statistical classification framework was built for diagnosing cytomegalovirus status from the catalog of TCR beta chain sequences. In a later analysis, V and J genes were assigned by comparing TCR nucleotide sequences against IMGT/GENE-DB human TR gene sequences. The TCRdist pipeline was used in a later analysis to assign CDR3 sequences and most-parsimonious VDJ recombination scenarios. In a later analysis, each TCR beta chain was defined by its CDR3 amino acid sequence together with its V-gene family, and reads lacking a unique V-gene family were excluded. As a way to deal with suspected cross-contamination and a sequencing artifact, a later analysis dropped nearly 600 nucleotide sequences that were highly shared and had low generation probability. A later analysis calculated a clonal expansion index for each public chain from normalized within-repertoire ranks of inferred template counts. In a later analysis, generation probabilities were computed using a VDJ recombination model fitted to out-of-frame rearrangements, and the results were checked against IGoR. In a later analysis, hypergeometric tests were used to score TCR-TCR, TCR-HLA and TCR-CMV co-occurrence, with a repertoire-size bias correction applied to TCR pairs. To estimate false discovery rates, a later analysis permuted the HLA or CMV assignments 20 times. In a later analysis, co-occurring TCRs were grouped with DBSCAN, and TCRdist sequence similarity was added when clustering was performed within HLA-allele-positive subsets. Repertoires with fewer than 30,000 or more than 120,000 public chains, plus five repertoires with anomalous nucleotide sharing, were excluded from co-occurrence clustering. Drawn from immuneACCESS, this table holds only the in-frame rearrangements with V and J called that TCRdb kept. Clones are partly lost; checked studies trace under half to an unresolved V gene and leave the rest unexplained. The V and J calls and clone size come from that table; D and trimming were worked out from the DNA. A total of about 190,000 clones appear in this sample, 79% of them only once. Roughly 1.5% of the sample is held by the ten biggest clonotypes.

The cohort consisted of 670 or so healthy bone marrow donors. At the time of sampling, every cohort member was nominally healthy, though immune exposures that went unrecorded were likely present. The donor tested CMV seronegative and was one of the 352 seronegative cohort members. A peripheral blood sample was provided by each donor, and peripheral blood mononuclear cells were used for TCR beta sequencing. Genomic DNA extraction from the blood cell samples was performed with the Qiagen DNeasy Blood Extraction Kit. About this clone itself: It lacks a known antigen. No base quality information exists; no much larger clone differs at one position.

This TCR was sampled from a woman in her forties or fifties in good health and CMV-seronegative. The specimen was PBMCs.

The CDR3 reads as follows: CASSYSPVGGTEAFF. In nucleotide form, the sequence is TGTGCCAGCAGTTACTCCCCGGTAGGCGGGACTGAAGCTTTCTTT. The sequence links TRBV6-5 to TRBJ1-1; a confident D gene designation cannot be given. CDR1 and CDR2 were assigned from the germline V gene as MNHEY and SVGAGI. Measured from the cysteine to the phenylalanine, the CDR3 is 15 residues long. The sequence is cut down to CDR3 DNA, 45 bases in frame from base 1. Trimming takes 0 bases from V and 5 bases from J, and the germline ends sit 13 bases apart.